This TCR beta chain comes out of a study of Graves' ophthalmopathy and Graves' hyperthyroidism (dated by TCRdb to 2016 to 2018). Some background on the complete study: Peripheral blood was collected at initial diagnosis, prior to any treatment. TCR beta repertoire signatures were used to distinguish Graves' ophthalmopathy from Graves' hyperthyroidism and to predict progression to ophthalmopathy. In total, 120 to 150 blood samples were TCR-sequenced: 40 to 45 ophthalmopathy, under 80 hyperthyroidism and roughly 17 hyperthyroidism-to-ophthalmopathy patients. To explore V-J signatures that separate ophthalmopathy from hyperthyroidism, a discovery set of about a hundred patients was enrolled, consisting of 40 to 45 with ophthalmopathy and around 60 with stable hyperthyroidism. For independent validation, a separate cohort was made up of 18 hyperthyroidism patients plus 17 patients who later progressed from hyperthyroidism to ophthalmopathy. T-cell repertoires of thyroid tissue and blood were compared in 5 or 6 hyperthyroidism patients. Following sample collection, hyperthyroidism patients were given methimazole at a starting dose of 30 mg daily, and ophthalmopathy patients were given high-dose intravenous methylprednisolone. For training and testing, the roughly 97 patients in the discovery cohort were randomly divided in a 7:3 ratio. The paper as a whole reports these results and caveats: In validation, the model predicted ophthalmopathy progression with about 70% sensitivity and roughly 78% specificity; roughly 11 predicted patients were CT-confirmed with GO in a median of approximately six months. Most of the expanded thyroid clonotypes with a frequency above 0.001 were also detected in blood, and it was suggested that the thyroid immune response may be reflected by blood repertoires. Sample size was not predetermined statistically, and investigators were not blinded to group allocation. The 13-signature model separated ophthalmopathy from stable hyperthyroidism with approximately 90% sensitivity and 81.08% specificity in cross-validation, and 80%/75% in the test set.

This clonotype was recorded many times. What antigen it recognizes has not been identified. Base quality data are lacking; no much larger clone is found one base away. For repertoire sequencing, the TCR beta CDR3 regions were amplified from RNA transcripts. The first round was an RT-PCR using HTBI primers with the Qiagen OneStep RT-PCR kit, and this first round was followed by a second-round multiplex PCR, then size selection and purification. Libraries were sequenced paired-end with 100 bp reads on an Illumina HiSeq2000. On the study's bioinformatics: Reads were processed with SOAPnuke, discarding reads with adapters, uncalled bases, mean Phred below 15, or no exact constant-primer or identifier match. COPE v1.2.5 was used to merge high-quality paired reads. Clonotypes were defined as unique nucleotide sequences and were aligned to IMGT TRB V, D and J references using MiTCR v1.1. Analysis was restricted to V-J combinations with a frequency above 0.0001, which covered just over 98% of repertoires. For each V-J combination, a TCR clonal expansion and chaos score was defined as the ratio of F50 clonal expansion to chaos observed in the TCRdist matrix. Features were reduced by Welch's t-statistics and random forest to around 14 V-J combinations, which fed a naive Bayes classifier. The Morisita-Horn index was used to measure how similar the thyroid and blood repertoires were. TCRdb redid the processing of the public reads, applying fastp at Q25 and MiXCR, and retained in-frame beta chains. Rows merge per CDR3 protein into single entries with the most common DNA and genes. These V and J calls derive from TCRdb rather than the authors' analysis. Here the sample has 450,000 or so distinct CDR3 sequences; 13% to 15% occur a single time. The top ten constitute 9.8% of the sample.

Ophthalmopathy patients had moderately to severely active disease, Clinical Activity Score of at least 3, NOSPECS grade of at least 4, and disease duration under 3 months. Patients with other autoimmune diseases, uncontrolled infections, pregnancy or lactation were excluded. Clinical symptoms, serum thyroxine, TRAb, thyroid ultrasound and orbital computed tomography were used for diagnosis. PBMCs were isolated from about 10 ml of fresh peripheral blood by Ficoll-Paque density gradient centrifugation. Trizol reagent was used to extract the total RNA, and its quality was then checked on an Agilent 2100 Bioanalyzer. The CDR3 measures 11 amino acids from cysteine to phenylalanine. Left in the record is the CDR3 DNA by itself, 33 bases read in frame from the first base. The germline ends are 5 bases apart after V is trimmed by 4 bases and J by 4 bases. Sequences SGHRS (CDR1) and YFSETQ (CDR2) are obtained from the germline V gene.

The V and J genes are TRBV5-1 and TRBJ2-5; the D gene is unclear. The sequence came from a woman in her thirties with Graves' ophthalmopathy. Donor details come from another sample of the same person, matched by shared clones. Input material: blood. The DNA sequence is as follows: TGCGCCAGCAGCGAGTCAGAGACCCAGTACTTC. Its coded protein is CASSESETQYF.